This TCR beta chain was recovered during a study of T cells in Graves' hyperthyroidism and ophthalmopathy. Note on this clonotype: Its matching antigen is unknown.

It was RNA transcripts that yielded the amplified TCR beta CDR3 regions. HTBI primers drove first-round RT-PCR of the TCR CDR3. Each CDR3 protein is one row after TCRdb ran MiXCR on the multiplex PCR reads. The table shows some 490,000 distinct CDR3 sequences, with 15% to 20% occurring only once. Study findings and constraints: Ophthalmopathy was predicted by the model a median of approximately 6 months ahead of onset. A model of 13 V-J pairs discriminated ophthalmopathy from stable hyperthyroidism.

Clinical Activity Scores of at least 3, NOSPECS grades of at least 4 and durations under 3 months characterized ophthalmopathy patients. Clinical symptoms, serum thyroxine, TRAb, thyroid ultrasound and orbital computed tomography established diagnosis. Sample: blood. This TCR was sampled from a woman aged 25-40 years with Graves' ophthalmopathy.

CDR3 protein: CSASRGGRTYEQYF. The CDR3 bases are TGCAGTGCTAGTAGAGGCGGGAGGACCTACGAGCAGTACTTC. The genes are TRBV20-1 and TRBJ2-7; 8 bases fit TRBD2. The CDR3 totals 14 residues. V shed 3 bases, J shed 2 bases, and the junction held 6 bases outside the gene matches. Germline V gene sequence: CDR1 DFQATT, CDR2 SNEGSKA (reference sequence).